The rows below give T cell receptor beta chains drawn from one sample of a study of shared clonotypes between healthy human individuals. Profiling relied on immunoSEQ multiplex PCR, and the TCRdb table lists in-frame clones only, not all of them. The table includes hundreds of thousands of clones, roughly 98% detected once. Sample: naive CD8+ T cells sorted from blood. The receptors were gathered from a man aged 30-40 years in good health. The CDR3 runs from the conserved cysteine through the conserved F or W.

CDR3 length: 16
J gene: TRBJ2-7
V gene: TRBV5-8
CDR3 protein: CASSQGTSGNSYEQYF

CDR3 length: 15
J gene: TRBJ2-1
V gene: TRBV11-1
CDR3 protein: CASSVAGPAGNEQFF

CDR3 length: 15
J gene: TRBJ2-7
V gene: TRBV27
CDR3 protein: CASSPEVTGPHEQYF

CDR3 length: 14
J gene: TRBJ2-7
V gene: TRBV19
CDR3 protein: CASSIVGVADEQYF

CDR3 length: 16
J gene: TRBJ1-4
V gene: TRBV15
CDR3 protein: CATSSLRTGEVEKLFF

CDR3 length: 11
J gene: TRBJ2-7
V gene: TRBV10-3
CDR3 protein: CAISETYEQYF

CDR3 length: 15
J gene: TRBJ1-1
V gene: TRBV27
CDR3 protein: CASSFGVLGGTEAFF

CDR3 length: 17
J gene: TRBJ2-3
V gene: TRBV4-1
CDR3 protein: CASSQDTSGMATDTQYF

CDR3 length: 15
J gene: TRBJ1-2
V gene: TRBV11-2
CDR3 protein: CASSPPTGLEYGYTF

CDR3 length: 14
J gene: TRBJ2-3
V gene: TRBV7-9
CDR3 protein: CASSLWTGTNTQYF

CDR3 length: 14
J gene: TRBJ2-2
V gene: TRBV27
CDR3 protein: CASSPGRYTGELFF

CDR3 length: 14
J gene: TRBJ1-2
V gene: TRBV19
CDR3 protein: CASSTSQGADGYTF

CDR3 length: 16
J gene: TRBJ2-1
V gene: TRBV14
CDR3 protein: CASSQGGRDTTNEQFF

CDR3 length: 17
J gene: TRBJ2-5
V gene: TRBV2
CDR3 protein: CASSPSGTSGSRETQYF

CDR3 length: 13
J gene: TRBJ2-5
V gene: TRBV29-1
CDR3 protein: CSMGLPYQETQYF

CDR3 length: 15
J gene: TRBJ1-5
V gene: TRBV6-6
CDR3 protein: CASSLASGGNQPQHF

CDR3 length: 16
J gene: TRBJ2-7
V gene: TRBV5-4
CDR3 protein: CASSLPGGGSSYEQYF

CDR3 length: 17
J gene: TRBJ2-2
V gene: TRBV5-1
CDR3 protein: CASSLFLAGESAGELFF

CDR3 length: 20
J gene: TRBJ2-7
V gene: TRBV7-2
CDR3 protein: CASSLALWKTTLAGAAEQYF

CDR3 length: 14
J gene: TRBJ2-3
V gene: TRBV15
CDR3 protein: CATSPRLERDTQYF

CDR3 length: 13
J gene: TRBJ2-1
V gene: TRBV7-9
CDR3 protein: CASSLAHKEQQFF

CDR3 length: 15
J gene: TRBJ2-7
V gene: TRBV7-8
CDR3 protein: CASSLRRHFSYEQYF

CDR3 length: 15
J gene: TRBJ2-1
V gene: TRBV6-1
CDR3 protein: CASSEGHRAVGEQFF

CDR3 length: 13
J gene: TRBJ1-4
V gene: TRBV10-2
CDR3 protein: CASSGRGQGTLFF

CDR3 length: 16
J gene: TRBJ2-3
V gene: TRBV9
CDR3 protein: CASSASRTGRRDTQYF

CDR3 length: 17
J gene: TRBJ2-3
V gene: TRBV4-1
CDR3 protein: CASSQGWTGASTDTQYF

CDR3 length: 12
J gene: TRBJ2-1
V gene: TRBV7-2
CDR3 protein: CASSPQNNEQFF

CDR3 length: 12
J gene: TRBJ2-7
V gene: TRBV6-6
CDR3 protein: CASSPTGSEQYF

CDR3 length: 14
J gene: TRBJ2-7
V gene: TRBV7-6
CDR3 protein: CASSLEAGLYEQYF

CDR3 length: 15
J gene: TRBJ2-5
V gene: TRBV27
CDR3 protein: CASSRDWTGSKTQYF

CDR3 length: 14
J gene: TRBJ2-7
V gene: TRBV29-1
CDR3 protein: CSVEGPGESYEQYF

CDR3 length: 16
J gene: TRBJ2-1
V gene: TRBV11-3
CDR3 protein: CASSPWDREKGVEQFF

CDR3 length: 13
J gene: TRBJ2-7
V gene: TRBV6-1
CDR3 protein: CATASGTAYEQYF

CDR3 length: 15
J gene: TRBJ2-7
V gene: TRBV5-1
CDR3 protein: CASSFWPGGSYEQYF

CDR3 length: 14
J gene: TRBJ2-7
V gene: TRBV4-2
CDR3 protein: CASSQEAVSYEQYF

CDR3 length: 15
J gene: TRBJ2-7
V gene: TRBV28
CDR3 protein: CASRTESSLIHEQYF

CDR3 length: 15
J gene: TRBJ1-1
V gene: TRBV11-2
CDR3 protein: CASSLGRGTPPEAFF

CDR3 length: 16
J gene: TRBJ2-7
V gene: TRBV28
CDR3 protein: CASRPIGDSGGYEQYF

CDR3 length: 16
J gene: TRBJ2-7
V gene: TRBV4-1
CDR3 protein: CASSQSPGTGGYEQYF

CDR3 length: 15
J gene: TRBJ2-1
V gene: TRBV5-1
CDR3 protein: CASSLGQGGDNEQFF